This passage covers 19 T cell receptor beta chains from one sample sequenced in a study of blood T cell repertoires in COVID-19. The table came from immunoSEQ multiplex PCR; TCRdb's copy has only in-frame clones and leaves some out. The sample consists of tens of thousands of clones, 77% of them appearing once. Sequencing was performed on peripheral blood. All receptors derive from a man aged 65-85 years with active or convalescent COVID-19.

The rearrangement uses TRBV28 and TRBJ1-3; 8 nucleotides match TRBD1. CDR3 size: 15 residues. Germline V CDR1 and CDR2: MDHEN, SYDVKM. Trimming at V came to 10 bases and at J to 4 bases, leaving 12 bases not matched to a gene. The DNA for the CDR3 is TGTGCCACCAGGGGTGGCAGGGGGCTGGGAAACACCATATATTTT. It encodes CATRGGRGLGNTIYF.

This chain joins TRBV14 and TRBJ2-3; tentative D call: TRBD1 (5 bases). Germline lookup yields CDR1 SGHDN and CDR2 FVKESK. CDR3 length equals 15 residues. Trimming stripped 4 bases from V and 4 bases from J, with 15 bases between. In nucleotides, the CDR3 is TGTGCCAGCAGCCCGGCCTTTTGGGGCCCAGATACGCAGTATTTT. As protein: CASSPAFWGPDTQYF.

The chain couples TRBV5-1 to TRBJ2-7; a weak D match, TRBD2 (5 bases). V was pared by 2 bases and J by 3 bases, with 15 bases between. CDR3 length: 15 residues. The V gene's germline CDR1 is SGHRS and CDR2 YFSETQ. As DNA, the CDR3 is TGCGCCAGCAGCTTACGAGCGGAAAAAGACTACGAGCAGTACTTC. As protein: CASSLRAEKDYEQYF.

This chain uses TRBV5-1 with TRBJ2-5, with TRBD1 matching over 8 bases. Germline trimming cut 4 bases from V and 0 bases from J; bases unmatched to any gene: 5. The CDR3 has 15 residues. CDR1 SGHRS and CDR2 YFSETQ come from the germline V gene. In nucleotides, the CDR3 is TGCGCCAGCAGCCGGACAGGGATGTACCAAGAGACCCAGTACTTC. This sequence encodes CASSRTGMYQETQYF.

J is TRBJ1-3 and V is TRBV4-3; possible D gene TRBD1, 5 bases. Trimming pared 4 bases from V and 0 bases from J, leaving 10 bases between. The CDR3 extends over 15 amino acids. Germline V gives CDR1 LGHNA, CDR2 YSLEER. The CDR3 nucleotides are TGCGCCAGCAGCCTAGGGGCCCACTCTGGAAACACCATATATTTT. As protein: CASSLGAHSGNTIYF.

This chain connects TRBV5-4 to TRBJ1-2; a weak D match, TRBD1 (6 bases). Trimming pared 3 bases from V and 2 bases from J, leaving 11 bases between. Germline CDR1 reads SGHNT; CDR2 reads YYREEE (reference sequence). This CDR3 is 14 amino acids long. The chain's CDR3 is CASSSDRKNYGYTF. CDR3 sequence (DNA): TGTGCCAGCAGCTCAGACAGGAAAAACTATGGCTACACCTTC.

V usage is TRBV5-1 and J usage is TRBJ1-5, with 7 bases lining up with TRBD1. The CDR3 is made up of 15 amino acids. Per germline, CDR1 SGHRS and CDR2 YFSETQ. The trim removed 0 bases at V and 7 bases at J, leaving 7 bases unmatched. The DNA of the CDR3 is TGCGCCAGCAGCTTGGCCCCAGGGGGTCGGCAGCCCCAGCATTTT. It yields the protein CASSLAPGGRQPQHF. The full variable domain, its missing parts supplied by reference TRBV5-1 and TRBJ1-5, is KAGVTQTPRYLIKTRGQQVTLSCSPISGHRSVSWYQQTPGQGLQFLFEYFSETQRNKGNFPGRFSGRQFSNSRSEMNVSTLELGDSALYLCASSLAPGGRQPQHFGDGTRLSIL.

The rearrangement joins TRBV9 to TRBJ2-7; 11 positions agree with TRBD1. Unmatched junction bases numbered 1, after V lost 2 bases and J lost 0 bases. This CDR3 is 15 amino acids long. Per germline, CDR1 SGDLS and CDR2 YYNGEE. CDR3 bases: TGTGCCAGCAGCGTGGACAGGGGGCCCTCCTACGAGCAGTACTTC. Protein sequence: CASSVDRGPSYEQYF.

This clone has just a few counts. The chain joins TRBV5-1 to TRBJ1-2; D is undetermined. The germline gives CDR1 SGHRS, CDR2 YFSETQ. The CDR3 is 13 residues long. Trimming left V 4 bases short and J 0 bases short, with 7 bases between. The chain's CDR3 is CASSAQTNYGYTF. Written as DNA, the CDR3 is TGCGCCAGCAGCGCACAGACTAACTATGGCTACACCTTC.

The chain uses TRBV27 and TRBJ1-6, with TRBD1 matching over 7 bases. The CDR3 sequence is 16 residues long. Germline assignment: CDR1 MNHEY and CDR2 SMNVEV (reference sequence). Germline trimming cut 5 bases from V and 1 base from J; bases unmatched to any gene: 5. The CDR3 coding sequence is TGTGCCAGCAGTATACAGGGGTCGTCCTATAATTCACCCCTCCACTTT. Its protein product is CASSIQGSSYNSPLHF.

The J gene is TRBJ2-5, the V gene TRBV7-7, with D perhaps matching TRBD2 (5 bases). The germline gives CDR1 SSHAT, CDR2 FNYEAQ (reference sequence). The CDR3 length is 13 residues. The V end lost 1 base, the J end lost 2 bases, and 5 bases lay between the germline ends. CDR3: CASSLGGQETQYF. The CDR3 region has the DNA TGTGCCAGCAGCTTAGGAGGGCAAGAGACCCAGTACTTC.

The rearrangement links TRBV5-1 to TRBJ1-1, with 8 nucleotides matching TRBD1. CDR1 and CDR2 from the germline V gene are SGHRS and YFSETQ. The CDR3 is 17 amino acids. J was trimmed by 0 bases and V by 3 bases; bases with no gene match: 10. CDR3: CASSWSRQGSLNTEAFF. In nucleotides, the CDR3 is TGCGCCAGCAGCTGGTCGAGACAGGGGTCCTTGAACACTGAAGCTTTCTTT.

The chain employs TRBV12-5 and TRBJ1-4, with D uncertain. Germline CDR1 and CDR2: LGHNT and FRNRAP. CDR3 length equals 12 residues. Trimming took off 4 bases at V and 8 bases at J, with 8 bases between the two ends. The CDR3 DNA reads TGTGCTAGTGGTTCGTACGGGGAAAAACTGTTTTTT. Its translation is CASGSYGEKLFF.

The gene calls are TRBV6-5 and TRBJ1-5; D is uncertain. V lost 11 bases and J 5 bases, leaving 16 bases between the germline ends. This CDR3 has 13 amino acids. The V gene's germline CDR1 is MNHEY and CDR2 SVGAGI. CDR3 residues: CAARRGSDQPQHF. The CDR3 DNA sequence: TGTGCCGCTCGGCGAGGATCCGATCAGCCCCAGCATTTT.

The V and J genes are TRBV19 and TRBJ2-3, with 9 bases aligning to TRBD1. The germline gives CDR1 LNHDA, CDR2 SQIVND (reference sequence). The CDR3 is made up of 15 amino acids. With 5 bases clipped from V and 4 bases from J, the junction kept 7 bases outside the gene matches. In DNA, the CDR3 is TGTGCCAGTAGTCTGGGGACAGGGCTGTCAGATACGCAGTATTTT. Protein sequence: CASSLGTGLSDTQYF.

Note on this clone: Distinct nucleotide sequences in the sample also encode this CDR3. The chain is built from TRBV29-1 and TRBJ2-3; 7 nucleotides line up with TRBD2. The CDR3 is 16 residues long. With V trimmed by 4 bases and J by 0 bases, 10 bases remained unmatched. Germline V gives CDR1 SQVTM, CDR2 ANQGSEA. The CDR3 nucleotides are TGCAGCGTTGTGGACCCCCTTAGCGGGAGCACAGATACGCAGTATTTT. Its protein is CSVVDPLSGSTDTQYF.

As DNA, the CDR3 is TGTGCCAGCAGTTTCCGGGAGAACTATGGCTACACCTTC. Amino acids: CASSFRENYGYTF. V and J are TRBV27 and TRBJ1-2, with D unclear. There are 13 residues in the CDR3. V gave up 3 bases and J gave up 2 bases, with 7 bases separating them. Germline V gene lookup returns CDR1 MNHEY and CDR2 SMNVEV (reference sequence).

The V gene is TRBV4-3, the J gene TRBJ2-1; 7 nucleotides line up with TRBD2. The CDR3 extends over 17 amino acids. V shed 4 bases and J 2 bases; nucleotides not matched to a gene: 11. The V gene's germline CDR1 is LGHNA and CDR2 YSLEER. The CDR3 nucleotides read TGCGCCAGCAGCCGAGGGGTGGGCGGGAGACCCTACAATGAGCAGTTCTTC. The encoded protein is CASSRGVGGRPYNEQFF.

The chain joins TRBV7-2 to TRBJ1-1; 7 bases fit TRBD1. The trim removed 5 bases at V and 5 bases at J, leaving 5 bases unmatched. CDR1 is SGHTA, CDR2 FQGNSA, per germline. The CDR3 length is 13 residues. The CDR3 loop is CASSDRVRTEAFF. As DNA, the CDR3 is TGTGCCAGCAGCGACAGGGTTCGAACTGAAGCTTTCTTT. The full variable domain, rest sourced from reference TRBV7-2 and TRBJ1-1, is GAGVSQSPSNKVTEKGKDVELRCDPISGHTALYWYRQSLGQGLEFLIYFQGNSAPDKSGLPSDRFSAERTGGSVSTLTIQRTQQEDSAVYLCASSDRVRTEAFFGQGTRLTVV.